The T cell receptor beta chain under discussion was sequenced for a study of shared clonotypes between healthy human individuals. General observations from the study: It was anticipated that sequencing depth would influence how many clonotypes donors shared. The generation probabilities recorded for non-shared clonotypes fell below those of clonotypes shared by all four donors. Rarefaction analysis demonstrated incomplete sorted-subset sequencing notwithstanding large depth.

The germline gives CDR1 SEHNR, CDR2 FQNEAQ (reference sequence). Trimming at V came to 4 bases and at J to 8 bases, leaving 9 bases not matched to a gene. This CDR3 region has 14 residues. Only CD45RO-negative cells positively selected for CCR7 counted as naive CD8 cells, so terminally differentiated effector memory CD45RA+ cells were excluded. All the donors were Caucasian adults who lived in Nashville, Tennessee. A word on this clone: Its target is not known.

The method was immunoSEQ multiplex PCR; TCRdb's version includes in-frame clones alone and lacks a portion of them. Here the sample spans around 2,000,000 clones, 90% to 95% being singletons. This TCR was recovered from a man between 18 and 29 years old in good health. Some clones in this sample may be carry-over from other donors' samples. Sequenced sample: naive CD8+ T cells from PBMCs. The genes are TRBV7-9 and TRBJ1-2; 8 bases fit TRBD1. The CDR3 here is CASSYGQGLGGYTF. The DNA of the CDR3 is TGTGCCAGCAGCTATGGACAGGGCTTGGGAGGCTACACCTTC.